These 16 T cell receptor beta chains were all obtained from the same sample, sequenced in a study of blood T cells in healthy people across ages (dated by TCRdb to about 2015). Library preparation employed 5' RACE. Sequencing used an Illumina HiSeq 2500. A second about 7 to 12 cycle PCR used a sample-barcoded 5' primer and a J-beta primer mix. TCRdb took the public reads, trimmed them with fastp at Q25, ran MiXCR for clone calling and kept in-frame beta chains. Identical CDR3 proteins give one entry, which carries the most common genes and DNA. The sample data list roughly 800,000 distinct CDR3 sequences, and 20% to 25% of these were observed just once. The biggest ten clones account for 9.4% of the sample. The data also belong to a second study, concerning T cells of mothers and their children.

Sequencing was done on a sample of blood. The receptors here all came from a boy younger than 18 in good health.

V gene TRBV6-5 combines with J gene TRBJ2-3; TRBD2 is a possible D gene (5 bases). This CDR3 is built from 12 residues. Germline V gene sequence: CDR1 MNHEY, CDR2 SVGAGI. Deletions cut 2 bases from V and 5 bases from J, with 5 bases between. CDR3 sequence: CASSYAGDTQYF. The CDR3 region has the DNA TGTGCCAGCAGTTACGCGGGAGATACGCAGTATTTT.

CDR3 sequence: CASSLLGGTTDTQYF. CDR3 DNA sequence: TGTGCCAGCAGCTTGCTAGGGGGCACCACAGATACGCAGTATTTT. The genes are TRBV7-2 and TRBJ2-3, with 7 bases fitting TRBD1. The length of the CDR3 is 15 residues. J was trimmed by 2 bases and V by 3 bases; bases with no gene match: 5. From germline, CDR1 is SGHTA and CDR2 FQGNSA.

This rearrangement joins TRBV7-6 to TRBJ2-7; TRBD1 agrees at 7 bases. Trimming took 4 bases from V and 3 from J; bases not matched to a gene: 6. The CDR3 totals 14 residues. Germline CDR1 and CDR2: SGHVS and FNYEAQ. Here the CDR3 reads CASSSTGTDYEQYF. DNA of the CDR3: TGTGCCAGCAGCTCCACCGGGACAGACTACGAGCAGTACTTC.

V usage is TRBV19 and J usage is TRBJ2-1; a possible D gene is TRBD1 (5 bases). The last part of the DNA fits TRBJ2-7 better; the J call may be wrong. The CDR3 extends over 16 amino acids. Looked up from germline, CDR1 is LNHDA and CDR2 is SQIVND (reference sequence). CDR3 in DNA: TGTGCCAGTAGTATAGTTGCAGGGCTAAGCTCCTACGAGCAGTACTTC. It encodes CASSIVAGLSSYEQYF.

The rearrangement uses TRBV20-1 and TRBJ2-7; D might be TRBD2 (6 bases). The V end lost 0 bases, the J end lost 4 bases, and 13 bases lay between the germline ends. Germline lookup yields CDR1 DFQATT and CDR2 SNEGSKA (reference sequence). CDR3 length: 14 amino acids. CDR3 sequence (DNA): TGCAGTGCTAGAGACCCGGGGGACGTATACGAGCAGTACTTC. Its translation is CSARDPGDVYEQYF.

This clonotype has only a few counts. The V gene is TRBV5-1, the J gene TRBJ1-1, with 7 positions matching TRBD1. This CDR3 is built from 15 residues. V was pared by 0 bases and J by 6 bases, with 8 bases of the junction left unmatched. The V gene's germline CDR1 is SGHRS and CDR2 YFSETQ. DNA for the CDR3: TGCGCCAGCAGCTTGGGGGACAGCGGGCGGGCTGAAGCTTTCTTT. The encoded protein is CASSLGDSGRAEAFF.

This clonotype was seen more than once but under ten times. This sequence joins TRBV12-3 or TRBV12-4 and TRBJ1-1; 12 bases are a match to TRBD1. The CDR3 totals 15 residues. J lost 6 bases, V lost 3 bases, and 5 bases had no gene match. CDR3 nucleotides: TGTGCCAGCAGTTTCTTGGGACAGGGGGCGGCTGAAGCTTTCTTT. Protein product: CASSFLGQGAAEAFF.

This clonotype was seen at least ten times. The rearrangement uses TRBV4-3 and TRBJ2-3; perhaps D is TRBD1 or TRBD2 (6 bases each). Looked up from germline, CDR1 is LGHNA and CDR2 is YSLEER. With 0 bases removed from V and 2 bases from J, the gap between germline ends came to 15 bases. The CDR3 length is 17 residues. The CDR3 DNA is TGCGCCAGCAGCCAAGAGGGGCTTGGGGGGCACACAGATACGCAGTATTTT. It is translated as CASSQEGLGGHTDTQYF.

The chain recombines TRBV6-1 with TRBJ2-5; 7 positions agree with TRBD2. The CDR3 runs to 14 residues. The junction had 7 bases not matched to a gene; V was cut back by 5 bases and J by 4 bases. In germline, CDR1 is MNHNS, CDR2 SASEGT. The CDR3: CASSTGGAGETQYF. The CDR3 nucleotides are TGTGCCAGCAGTACGGGAGGCGCTGGAGAGACCCAGTACTTC.

This clonotype was detected only a few times. J is TRBJ2-3 and V is TRBV5-6; 13 bases fit TRBD2. V lost 7 bases, J lost 10 bases, and 9 bases stayed unmatched. This CDR3 region has 14 residues. Germline lookup yields CDR1 SGHDT and CDR2 YYEEEE. CDR3 in amino acids: CASLKGLAGESQYF. CDR3 nucleotides: TGTGCCAGCCTTAAAGGACTAGCGGGGGAGTCGCAGTATTTT.

DNA of the CDR3: TGCAGCGTTGAAGGTGGGGAAGCAGCAACAGATACGCAGTATTTT. Its translation: CSVEGGEAATDTQYF. The V gene is TRBV29-1, the J gene TRBJ2-3; D uncertain. The CDR3 extends over 15 amino acids. CDR1 is SQVTM and CDR2 is ANQGSEA in the germline V gene. The V end was cut by 1 base, the J end by 3 bases, with 14 bases between.

CDR3 in amino acids: CASSSTGTGGSLDTGELFF. In DNA, the CDR3 is TGTGCCAGCAGCTCCACCGGGACAGGGGGCAGCTTGGACACCGGGGAGCTGTTTTTT. This chain uses TRBV7-2 with TRBJ2-2, with 12 positions matching TRBD1. J lost 3 bases, V lost 4 bases, and 12 bases had no gene match. The V gene's germline CDR1 is SGHTA and CDR2 FQGNSA. The CDR3 length is 19 residues.

This chain links TRBV2 with TRBJ2-3, with 15 positions matching TRBD2. From germline, CDR1 is SNHLY and CDR2 FYNNEI. CDR3 length: 15 amino acids. Losses at the gene ends were 10 bases for V and 4 bases for J; bases not matched to a gene: 6. The DNA for the CDR3 is TGTGCCACGAGGACTAGCGGGAGGGTGGCAGATACGCAGTATTTT. This encodes CATRTSGRVADTQYF. Filled out from reference TRBV2 and TRBJ2-3, the complete variable domain reads EPEVTQTPSHQVTQMGQEVILRCVPISNHLYFYWYRQILGQKVEFLVSFYNNEISEKSEIFDDQFSVERPDGSNFTLKIRSTKLEDSAMYFCATRTSGRVADTQYFGPGTRLTVL.

In its sample, this clonotype was seen a few times. The CDR3 here is CASSSNGLGSTDTQYF. The DNA of the CDR3 is TGCGCCAGCAGCTCAAATGGACTAGGTAGCACAGATACGCAGTATTTT. The genes are TRBV5-1 and TRBJ2-3; 7 bases map to TRBD2. CDR3 length equals 16 residues. The V segment lost 3 bases and the J segment 0 bases; nucleotides outside the gene matches: 7. Germline V CDR1 and CDR2: SGHRS, YFSETQ.

This clonotype has a handful of counts. The rearrangement links TRBV6-5 to TRBJ2-5; 8 bases align to TRBD2. Trimming cost V 6 bases and J 2 bases; bases outside gene matches: 8. Germline CDR1 and CDR2: MNHEY and SVGAGI. This CDR3 comprises 15 residues. The CDR3 nucleotides read TGTGCCAGCAGCCGGCGGCGGGGGGATCAAGAGACCCAGTACTTC. Protein product: CASSRRRGDQETQYF.

The V and J genes are TRBV29-1 and TRBJ1-3; unclear D gene. The CDR3 is made up of 11 amino acids. The V gene's germline CDR1 is SQVTM and CDR2 ANQGSEA. The V and J ends lost 1 base and 8 bases respectively, with 6 bases between them. Here the CDR3 reads CSVEVSDTIYF. The CDR3 DNA sequence: TGCAGCGTTGAAGTCAGCGACACCATATATTTT. The full variable domain, in which reference TRBV29-1 and TRBJ1-3 provide the parts outside the CDR3, is SAVISQKPSRDICQRGTSLTIQCQVDSQVTMMFWYRQQPGQSLTLIATANQGSEATYESGFVIDKFPISRPNLTFSTLTVSNMSPEDSSIYLCSVEVSDTIYFGEGSWLTVV.